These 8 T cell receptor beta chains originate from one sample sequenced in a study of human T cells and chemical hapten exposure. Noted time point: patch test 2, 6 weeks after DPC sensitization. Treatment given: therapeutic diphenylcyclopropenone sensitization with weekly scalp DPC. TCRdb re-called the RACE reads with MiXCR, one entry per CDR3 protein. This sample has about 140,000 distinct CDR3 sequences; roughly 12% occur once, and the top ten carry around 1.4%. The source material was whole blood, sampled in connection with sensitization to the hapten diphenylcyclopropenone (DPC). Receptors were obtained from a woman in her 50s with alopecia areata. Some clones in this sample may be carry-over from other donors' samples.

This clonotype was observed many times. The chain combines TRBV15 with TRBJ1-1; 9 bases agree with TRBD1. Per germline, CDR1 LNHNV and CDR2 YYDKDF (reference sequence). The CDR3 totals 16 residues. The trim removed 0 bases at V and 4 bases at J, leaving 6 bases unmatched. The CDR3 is CATSRDLQGAGTEAFF. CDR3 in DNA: TGTGCCACCAGCAGAGACCTACAGGGGGCTGGCACTGAAGCTTTCTTT.

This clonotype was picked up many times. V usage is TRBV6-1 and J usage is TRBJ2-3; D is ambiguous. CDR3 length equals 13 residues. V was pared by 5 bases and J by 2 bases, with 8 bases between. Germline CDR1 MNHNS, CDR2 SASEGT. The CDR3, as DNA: TGTGCCAGCAGTCAGACTTTCACAGATACGCAGTATTTT. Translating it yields CASSQTFTDTQYF.

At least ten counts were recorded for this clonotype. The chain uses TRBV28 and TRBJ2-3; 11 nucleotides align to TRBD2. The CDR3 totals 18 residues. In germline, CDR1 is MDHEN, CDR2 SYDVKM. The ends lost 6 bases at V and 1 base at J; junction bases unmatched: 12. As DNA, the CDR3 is TGTGCCAGCAGACGGGGTAGCGGGAGGGCCCATGGCACAGATACGCAGTATTTT. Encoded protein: CASRRGSGRAHGTDTQYF. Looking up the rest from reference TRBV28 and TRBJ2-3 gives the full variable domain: DVKVTQSSRYLVKRTGEKVFLECVQDMDHENMFWYRQDPGLGLRLIYFSYDVKMKEKGDIPEGYSVSREKKERFSLILESASTNQTSMYLCASRRGSGRAHGTDTQYFGPGTRLTVL.

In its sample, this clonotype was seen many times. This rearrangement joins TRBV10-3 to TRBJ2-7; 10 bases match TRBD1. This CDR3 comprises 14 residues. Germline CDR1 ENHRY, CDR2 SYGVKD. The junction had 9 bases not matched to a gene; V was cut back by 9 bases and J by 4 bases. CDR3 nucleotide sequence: TGTGCCATTAATCCGGGACAGGGGTCGTACGAGCAGTACTTC. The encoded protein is CAINPGQGSYEQYF.

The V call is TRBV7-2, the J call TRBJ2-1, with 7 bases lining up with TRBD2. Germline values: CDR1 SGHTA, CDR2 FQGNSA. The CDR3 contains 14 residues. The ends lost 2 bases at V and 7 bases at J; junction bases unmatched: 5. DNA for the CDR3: TGTGCCAGCAGCTTATACGGGAGGACGAATGAGCAGTTCTTC. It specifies CASSLYGRTNEQFF.

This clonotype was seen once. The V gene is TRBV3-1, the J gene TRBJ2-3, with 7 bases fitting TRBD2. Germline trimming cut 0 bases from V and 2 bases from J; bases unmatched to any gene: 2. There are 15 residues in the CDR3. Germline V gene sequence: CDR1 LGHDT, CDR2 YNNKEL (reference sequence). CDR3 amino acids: CASSQDGRPTDTQYF. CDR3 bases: TGTGCCAGCAGCCAAGACGGGAGGCCCACAGATACGCAGTATTTT.

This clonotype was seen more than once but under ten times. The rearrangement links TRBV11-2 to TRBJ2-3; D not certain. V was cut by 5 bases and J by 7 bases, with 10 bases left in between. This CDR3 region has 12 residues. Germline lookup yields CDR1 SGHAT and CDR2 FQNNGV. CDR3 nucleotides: TGTGCCAGCAGCCCCACTTCGAATACGCAGTATTTT. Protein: CASSPTSNTQYF.

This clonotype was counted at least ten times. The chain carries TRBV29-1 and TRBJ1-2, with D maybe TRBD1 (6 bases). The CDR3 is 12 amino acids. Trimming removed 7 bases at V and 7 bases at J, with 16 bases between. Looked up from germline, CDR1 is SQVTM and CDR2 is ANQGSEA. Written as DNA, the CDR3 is TGCAGCGCCGGCGGACAGCAGGGTGGCTACACCTTC. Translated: CSAGGQQGGYTF.